This T cell receptor beta chain was identified during a study of vaccination effects on CD4 cells after COVID-19. Repertoires were generated with immunoSEQ multiplex PCR, while TCRdb's copy carries only in-frame clones and drops some. The sample yields tens of thousands of clones, under 85% seen once. Comments on this clone: Antigen specificity is unknown.

CDR3 length equals 17 residues. It was after approximately 11 days of culture that CD4+ T cells were isolated. The clonotype comes from a human donor who had a prior SARS-CoV-2 infection. The material was CD4+ T cells from PBMCs cultured without peptide, obtained before COVID-19 vaccination. The chain links TRBV21-1 to TRBJ1-4; the D call of TRBD1 is as the table states it, not checked on the DNA. TRBV21-1 is classified as a pseudogene. The CDR3 is CASSISNDRDRLEKLFF. The CDR3 region has the DNA TGTGCCAGCAGCATTTCCAACGACCGGGACAGGCTAGAAAAACTGTTTTTT.